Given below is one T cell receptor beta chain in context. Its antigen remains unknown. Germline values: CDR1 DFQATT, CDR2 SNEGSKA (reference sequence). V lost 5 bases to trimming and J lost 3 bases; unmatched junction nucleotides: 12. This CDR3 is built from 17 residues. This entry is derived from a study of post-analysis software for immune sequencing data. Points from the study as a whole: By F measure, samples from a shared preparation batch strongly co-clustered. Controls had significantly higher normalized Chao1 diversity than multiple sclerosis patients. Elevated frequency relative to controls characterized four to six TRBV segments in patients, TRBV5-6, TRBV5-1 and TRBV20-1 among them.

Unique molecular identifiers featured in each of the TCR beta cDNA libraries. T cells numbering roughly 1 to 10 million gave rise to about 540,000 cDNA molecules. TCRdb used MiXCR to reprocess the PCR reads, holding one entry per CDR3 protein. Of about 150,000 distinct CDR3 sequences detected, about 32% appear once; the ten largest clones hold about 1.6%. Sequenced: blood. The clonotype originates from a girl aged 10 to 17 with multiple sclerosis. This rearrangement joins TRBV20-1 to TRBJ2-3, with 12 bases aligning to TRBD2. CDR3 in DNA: TGCAGTGCTCCTCCATTCCGACTAGCGGGAGAGACAGATACGCAGTATTTT. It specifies CSAPPFRLAGETDTQYF.